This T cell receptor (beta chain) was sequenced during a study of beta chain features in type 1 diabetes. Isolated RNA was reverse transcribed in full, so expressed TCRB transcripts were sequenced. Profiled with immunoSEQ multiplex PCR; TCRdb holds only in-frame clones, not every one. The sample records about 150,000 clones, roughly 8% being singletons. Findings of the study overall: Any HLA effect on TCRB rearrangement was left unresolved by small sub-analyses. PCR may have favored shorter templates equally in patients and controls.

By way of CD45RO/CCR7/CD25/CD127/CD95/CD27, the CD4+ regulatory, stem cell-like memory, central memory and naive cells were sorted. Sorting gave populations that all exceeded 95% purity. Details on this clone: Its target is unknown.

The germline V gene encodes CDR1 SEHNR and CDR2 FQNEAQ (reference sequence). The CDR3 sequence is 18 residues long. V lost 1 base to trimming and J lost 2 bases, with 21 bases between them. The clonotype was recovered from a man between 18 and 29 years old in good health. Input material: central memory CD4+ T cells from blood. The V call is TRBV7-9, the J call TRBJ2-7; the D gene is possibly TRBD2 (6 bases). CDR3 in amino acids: CASSLGKGWRDSTYEQYF. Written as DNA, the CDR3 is TGTGCCAGCAGCTTAGGGAAGGGGTGGCGGGACTCAACCTACGAGCAGTACTTC.